This T cell receptor (beta chain) is drawn from a study of vaccination and CD4 T cells after COVID-19. The CDR3 runs to 16 residues. Looked up from germline, CDR1 is SGHAT and CDR2 is FQNNGV. V was clipped by 6 bases and J by 0 bases, with 18 bases between them. As for treatment: approximately nine-day PBMC culture with coronavirus spike peptide pools or control peptides (ViraFEST assay). From the unexposed donor, CD4+ T cells were collected ahead of the COVID-19 pandemic (2011-2018). Sequencing of cultured CD4+ T cell DNA used the Oncomine TCR Beta short-read assay. Via MiXCR, TCRdb re-called the PCR reads, giving one row per CDR3 protein. The sample yields about 8,600 distinct CDR3 sequences, under 55% seen once. With respect to this clonotype: The antigen remains unidentified.

The clonotype was recovered from a human donor in good health. Source material: CD4+ T cells from blood, cultured in vitro. The chain couples TRBV11-2 to TRBJ2-7; TRBD2 might be the D (7 bases). CDR3 in DNA: TGTGCCAGCAGGGAAAGTTTGCGGGGGCGCTCCTACGAGCAGTACTTC. This translates into CASRESLRGRSYEQYF. The entire variable domain, with the rest obtained from reference TRBV11-2 and TRBJ2-7, is as follows: EAGVAQSPRYKIIEKRQSVAFWCNPISGHATLYWYQQILGQGPKLLIQFQNNGVVDDSQLPKDRFSAERLKGVDSTLKIQPAKLEDSAVYLCASRESLRGRSYEQYFGPGTRLTVT.